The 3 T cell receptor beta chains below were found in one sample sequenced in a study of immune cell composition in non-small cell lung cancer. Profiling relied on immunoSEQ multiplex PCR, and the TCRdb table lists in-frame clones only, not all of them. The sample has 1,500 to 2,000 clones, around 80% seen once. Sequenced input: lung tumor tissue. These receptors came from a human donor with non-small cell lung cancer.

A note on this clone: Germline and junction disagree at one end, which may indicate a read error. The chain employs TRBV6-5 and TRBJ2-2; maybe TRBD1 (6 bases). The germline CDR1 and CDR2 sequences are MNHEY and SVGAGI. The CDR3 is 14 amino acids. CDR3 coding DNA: TGTGCCAGCAGCCACAGGGATCGACACCGGGGAGCTGTTTTT. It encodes CASSHRDRHRGAVF.

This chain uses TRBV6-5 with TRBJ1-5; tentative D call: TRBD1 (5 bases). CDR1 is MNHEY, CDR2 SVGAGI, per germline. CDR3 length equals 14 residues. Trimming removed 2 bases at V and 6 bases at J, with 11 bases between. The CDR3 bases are TGTGCCAGCAGTTACCGCGGCGGGGGTCAGCCCCAGCATTTT. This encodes CASSYRGGGQPQHF.

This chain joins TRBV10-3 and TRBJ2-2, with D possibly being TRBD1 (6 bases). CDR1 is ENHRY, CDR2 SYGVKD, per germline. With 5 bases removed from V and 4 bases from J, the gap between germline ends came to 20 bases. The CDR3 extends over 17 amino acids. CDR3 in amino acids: CAISPLEGTGPTGELFF. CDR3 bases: TGTGCCATCAGTCCCCTTGAGGGCACAGGGCCCACCGGGGAGCTGTTTTTT.